A selection of T cell receptor beta chains follows, all from one sample in a study of blood T cell repertoires in COVID-19. The assay was immunoSEQ multiplex PCR, and TCRdb's table has in-frame clones only and misses some. The table includes about 62,000 clones, roughly 89% detected once. Sequencing was carried out using peripheral blood. Receptor source: a woman over 75 with acute or convalescent COVID-19. Both conserved end residues are part of each CDR3. The D gene is left open where the match is weak. For some rows the clone size is stated as once, few or many, or as a class when expanded; others skip it.

v_gene	abundance	j_gene	d_gene	CDR3aa	CDR3nt
TRBV5-1	-	TRBJ1-1	-	CASSEEGNTEAFF	TGCGCCAGCAGCGAAGAGGGGAACACTGAAGCTTTCTTT
TRBV30	-	TRBJ2-3	-	CAWREGGVRSGTQYF	TGTGCCTGGAGAGAGGGCGGCGTTAGGTCTGGTACGCAGTATTTT
TRBV5-1	-	TRBJ2-3	TRBD1	CASSPGGDRGLTDTQYF	TGCGCCAGCAGCCCGGGTGGGGACAGGGGGCTTACAGATACGCAGTATTTT
TRBV27	once	TRBJ2-7	-	CASSPNTGHLYEQYF	TGTGCCAGCAGTCCAAACACCGGACACCTATACGAGCAGTACTTC
TRBV6-6	-	TRBJ2-7	TRBD2	CASSRHGLAVSYEQYF	TGTGCCAGCAGTCGACATGGACTAGCGGTATCCTACGAGCAGTACTTC
TRBV19	-	TRBJ1-2	TRBD1	CASDRDRGLGYTF	TGTGCCAGTGACCGGGACAGGGGGCTGGGCTACACCTTC
TRBV18	-	TRBJ1-3	TRBD1	CASSPPGQGRNTIYF	TGTGCCAGCTCACCACCGGGACAGGGAAGAAACACCATATATTTT
TRBV19	-	TRBJ1-2	-	CASSIQTVPNYGYTF	TGTGCCAGTAGTATACAGACAGTTCCTAACTATGGCTACACCTTC
TRBV11-2	-	TRBJ2-2	TRBD2	CASTPRLAGGLRTGELFF	TGTGCCAGCACCCCCCGACTAGCGGGAGGGCTTCGCACCGGGGAGCTGTTTTTT
TRBV18	-	TRBJ2-7	-	CASTIERQSHEQYF	TGTGCCAGCACCATCGAGAGACAGAGCCACGAGCAGTACTTC
TRBV28	-	TRBJ2-3	-	CASSTNPYGSRTDTQYF	TGTGCCAGCAGTACTAACCCCTACGGGAGTAGAACAGATACGCAGTATTTT
TRBV9	once	TRBJ2-6	TRBD2	CASRGGVSGANVLTF	TGTGCCAGCAGGGGAGGGGTCTCTGGGGCCAACGTCCTGACTTTC
TRBV2	-	TRBJ1-6	-	CASRDGTTNSPLHF	TGTGCCAGCAGAGACGGGACAACTAATTCACCCCTCCACTTT
TRBV19	few	TRBJ1-2	-	CASSREGNYGYTF	TGTGCCAGTAGTAGGGAGGGTAACTATGGCTACACCTTC
TRBV6-5	-	TRBJ2-7	TRBD2	CASSYTSGEDGQYF	TGTGCCAGCAGCTATACTAGCGGGGAGGACGGGCAGTACTTC
TRBV19	-	TRBJ1-5	-	CASSIWGFTDQPQHF	TGTGCCAGTAGTATTTGGGGCTTCACGGATCAGCCCCAGCATTTT
TRBV6-5	-	TRBJ2-1	TRBD2	CASSYRGGFDEQFF	TGTGCCAGCAGTTACCGCGGGGGGTTCGATGAGCAGTTCTTC
TRBV20-1	-	TRBJ2-7	-	CSAGSYEQYF	TGCAGTGCCGGGTCCTACGAGCAGTACTTC
TRBV10-3	-	TRBJ2-2	TRBD1	CAIRRDRGNTGELFF	TGTGCCATCAGGCGGGACAGGGGGAACACCGGGGAGCTGTTTTTT
TRBV25-1	few	TRBJ2-7	TRBD1	CASSEGRGTGQASYEQYF	TGTGCCAGCAGTGAAGGGCGCGGGACAGGGCAAGCCTCCTACGAGCAGTACTTC
TRBV7-3	few	TRBJ2-2	TRBD1	CASSLQPRGIGELFF	TGTGCCAGCAGCTTACAACCCAGGGGGATCGGGGAGCTGTTTTTT
TRBV28	few	TRBJ1-5	-	CASSLRLGNQPQHF	TGTGCCAGCAGTCTCCGGTTGGGCAATCAGCCCCAGCATTTT
TRBV27	-	TRBJ1-5	TRBD1	CASRRTGGALQPQHF	TGTGCCAGCAGGAGGACAGGAGGGGCCTTGCAGCCCCAGCATTTT
TRBV3-1/TRBV3-2	-	TRBJ2-4	TRBD2	CASSQRAGGADIQYF	TGTGCCAGCAGCCAAAGGGCGGGAGGGGCGGACATTCAGTACTTC
TRBV7-9	-	TRBJ2-7	TRBD1	CASCRDSSYEQYF	TGTGCCAGCTGCCGGGACAGTTCCTACGAGCAGTACTTC
TRBV3-1/TRBV3-2	-	TRBJ2-2	TRBD2	CASSQELAGGRGTGELFF	TGTGCCAGCAGCCAAGAACTAGCGGGAGGCCGGGGCACCGGGGAGCTGTTTTTT
TRBV5-1	-	TRBJ1-1	-	CASSLGRDPVTEAFF	TGCGCCAGCAGCTTGGGGAGGGACCCTGTTACTGAAGCTTTCTTT
TRBV6-5	once	TRBJ2-7	-	CASRGGTASSYEQYF	TGTGCCAGCAGGGGCGGGACAGCCAGCTCCTACGAGCAGTACTTC
TRBV24-1	-	TRBJ1-1	-	CATSDFGTEAFF	TGTGCCACCAGTGATTTCGGTACTGAAGCTTTCTTT
TRBV6-5	-	TRBJ2-1	-	CASSYDRSSYNEQFF	TGTGCCAGCAGTTATGACAGGAGCTCCTACAATGAGCAGTTCTTC
TRBV6-2/TRBV6-3	-	TRBJ2-1	-	CASSYERRGLYNEQFF	TGTGCCAGCAGTTACGAGCGGCGGGGGCTCTACAATGAGCAGTTCTTC
TRBV19	few	TRBJ2-2	-	CASSIGRVGELFF	TGTGCCAGTAGTATCGGGCGGGTCGGGGAGCTGTTTTTT
TRBV30	-	TRBJ2-3	-	CAWSPRGLIYTDTQYF	TGTGCCTGGAGTCCGCGGGGACTCATATACACAGATACGCAGTATTTT
TRBV6-5	-	TRBJ1-2	TRBD1	CASKIRGQGALGYTF	TGTGCCAGCAAAATCCGGGGACAGGGGGCGTTGGGCTACACCTTC
TRBV28	-	TRBJ1-2	-	CASSFNGYTF	TGTGCCAGCAGTTTTAATGGCTACACCTTC
TRBV3-1/TRBV3-2	-	TRBJ1-2	TRBD1	CASSLQGHGYTF	TGTGCCAGCAGTCTACAGGGGCATGGCTACACCTTC
TRBV19	-	TRBJ2-7	TRBD2	CASTSPGLAGEGEQYF	TGTGCCAGTACGTCGCCGGGACTAGCGGGCGAAGGCGAGCAGTACTTC
TRBV7-2	-	TRBJ1-5	-	CASSPTGGYQPQHF	TGTGCCAGCAGCCCCACTGGGGGGTATCAGCCCCAGCATTTT
TRBV9	once	TRBJ2-1	-	CASSVGQGFYNEQFF	TGTGCCAGCAGCGTAGGCCAGGGGTTCTACAATGAGCAGTTCTTC
TRBV7-3	-	TRBJ2-2	-	CASSLITSGELFF	TGTGCCAGCAGCTTAATTACTTCCGGGGAGCTGTTTTTT
TRBV5-4	-	TRBJ2-1	-	CASSLHRLSYNEQFF	TGTGCCAGCAGCTTGCACCGACTGTCCTACAATGAGCAGTTCTTC
TRBV5-1	-	TRBJ2-5	-	CASSPPGSWETQYF	TGCGCCAGCAGCCCCCCCGGGAGCTGGGAGACCCAGTACTTC
TRBV27	once	TRBJ1-2	-	CASSFGGGGNIHF	TGTGCCAGCAGTTTCGGGGGGGGCGGGAATATCCACTTC
TRBV7-2	-	TRBJ2-1	TRBD2	CASSLETSSGEEFF	TGTGCCAGCAGCTTAGAGACTAGCAGTGGGGAGGAGTTCTTC
TRBV18	-	TRBJ1-3	-	CASSPRQGESGNTIYF	TGTGCCAGCTCACCTCGGCAGGGTGAATCTGGAAACACCATATATTTT
TRBV5-1	-	TRBJ1-4	TRBD1	CASNNQGQGGEKLFF	TGCGCCAGTAACAATCAGGGACAGGGGGGTGAAAAACTGTTTTTT
TRBV30	-	TRBJ2-7	-	CAWSRGVEQYF	TGTGCCTGGAGCAGGGGCGTCGAGCAGTACTTC
TRBV6-5	-	TRBJ1-4	TRBD1	CASSLDRGGNEKLFF	TGTGCCAGCAGCTTGGACAGGGGGGGAAATGAAAAACTGTTTTTT